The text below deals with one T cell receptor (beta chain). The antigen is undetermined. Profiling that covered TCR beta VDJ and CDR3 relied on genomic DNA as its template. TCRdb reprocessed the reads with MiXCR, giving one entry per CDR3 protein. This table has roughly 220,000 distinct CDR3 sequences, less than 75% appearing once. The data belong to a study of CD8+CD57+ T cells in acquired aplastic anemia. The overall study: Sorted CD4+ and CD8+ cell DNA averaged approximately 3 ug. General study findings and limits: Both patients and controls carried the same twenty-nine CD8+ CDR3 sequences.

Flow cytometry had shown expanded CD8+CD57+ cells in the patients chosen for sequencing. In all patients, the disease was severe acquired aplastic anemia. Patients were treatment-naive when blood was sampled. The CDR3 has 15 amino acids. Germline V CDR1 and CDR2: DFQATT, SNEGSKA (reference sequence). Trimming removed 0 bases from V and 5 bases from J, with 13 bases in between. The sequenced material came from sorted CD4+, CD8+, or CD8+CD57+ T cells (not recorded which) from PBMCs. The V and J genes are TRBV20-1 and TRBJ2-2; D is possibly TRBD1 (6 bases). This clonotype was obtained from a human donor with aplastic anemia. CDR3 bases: TGCAGTGCTAGAGACGGGACACTTGATACCGGGGAGCTGTTTTTT. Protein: CSARDGTLDTGELFF.